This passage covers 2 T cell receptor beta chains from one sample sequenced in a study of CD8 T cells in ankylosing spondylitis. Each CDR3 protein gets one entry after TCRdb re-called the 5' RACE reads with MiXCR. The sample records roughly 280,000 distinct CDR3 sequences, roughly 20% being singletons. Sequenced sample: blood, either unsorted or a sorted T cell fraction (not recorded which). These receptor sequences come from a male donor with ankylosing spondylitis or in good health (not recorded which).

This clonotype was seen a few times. CDR3 sequence: CASSGGLAGPGELFF. CDR3 nucleotides: TGCGCCAGCAGCGGGGGACTAGCGGGGCCCGGGGAGCTGTTTTTT. This chain links TRBV5-1 with TRBJ2-2; the match to TRBD2 covers 13 bases. CDR1 and CDR2 (germline): SGHRS, YFSETQ. The CDR3 extends over 15 amino acids. V lost 4 bases and J lost 6; bases outside the gene matches: 3.

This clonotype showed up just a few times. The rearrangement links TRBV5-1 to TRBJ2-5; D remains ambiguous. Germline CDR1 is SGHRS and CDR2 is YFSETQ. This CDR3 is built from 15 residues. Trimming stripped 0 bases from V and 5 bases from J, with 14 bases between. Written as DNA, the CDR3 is TGCGCCAGCAGCTTGGGTACGGCCTTTGGGGAGACCCAGTACTTC. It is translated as CASSLGTAFGETQYF. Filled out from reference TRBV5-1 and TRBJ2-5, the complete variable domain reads KAGVTQTPRYLIKTRGQQVTLSCSPISGHRSVSWYQQTPGQGLQFLFEYFSETQRNKGNFPGRFSGRQFSNSRSEMNVSTLELGDSALYLCASSLGTAFGETQYFGPGTRLLVL.